This TCR beta chain is drawn from a study of T-cell memory formation after mild COVID-19. About the research overall: The study found TCR clusters largely donor specific. Points from the study as a whole: Nothing confirmed that second-wave clones peaking on day 37 were specific for SARS-CoV-2.

TCRdb analysed the 5' RACE reads with MiXCR anew, one entry per CDR3 protein. Altogether around 80,000 distinct CDR3 sequences are present, roughly 12% being singletons, with the ten largest covering around two fifths. With 6 bases removed from V and 4 bases from J, the gap between germline ends came to 14 bases. The CDR3 has 14 amino acids. Turning to this clonotype: Its antigen is still unknown.

The sequence derives from a man between 18 and 29 years old who had mild COVID-19 (a few samples of this study predate the infection). Cell type and time point are not known. The rearrangement uses TRBV12-3 or TRBV12-4 and TRBJ2-3; possible D gene TRBD1, 6 bases. The source material was PBMCs or a T cell subset sorted from them (not recorded which). CDR3 nucleotide sequence: TGTGCCAGCAGCCGTACAGGGCCCGCAGATACGCAGTATTTT. Its protein product is CASSRTGPADTQYF.